The clone carrying this TCR beta chain occurred a few times. Its antigen remains unknown. These data come from a study of vaccination and CD4 T cells after COVID-19. General study points: Vaccine-specific clones numbering 304 of 307 showed spike mono-reactivity in convalescent patients.

The Oncomine TCR Beta short-read assay generated sequence data from the DNA of cultured CD4+ T cells. TCRdb processed the PCR reads anew with MiXCR; each CDR3 protein has one entry. This table holds about 5,500 distinct CDR3 sequences, around two fifths found once. Treatment defined: roughly 10-day PBMC culture with coronavirus spike peptide pools or control peptides (ViraFEST assay). Pre-COVID-19 pandemic sampling (2011-2018) yielded the unexposed donor's CD4+ T cells. The CDR3 spans 13 residues. Trimming cost V 10 bases and J 7 bases; bases outside gene matches: 12. CDR1 is ENHRY, CDR2 SYGVKD, per germline.

The gene calls are TRBV10-3 and TRBJ1-2; 7 bases line up with TRBD1. This clonotype was sampled from a human donor in good health. Sequencing was performed on CD4+ T cells from blood, cultured in vitro. DNA for the CDR3: TGTGCCACCGAGACAGGGTCATACGGTGGCTACACCTTC. This sequence encodes CATETGSYGGYTF.